This is a list of T cell receptor beta chains from one sample in a study of prognosis after radiotherapy for stage I lung cancer. MiXCR, applied by TCRdb to the multiplex PCR reads, yields one record per CDR3 protein. The sample lists fewer than 65,000 distinct CDR3 sequences, about 32% seen once, with about a tenth in the top ten. Sequencing used PBMCs, obtained before or after stereotactic body radiation therapy (not recorded which). The receptors were gathered from a donor older than 45 with non-small cell lung cancer. CDR3s include the opening cysteine and the closing phenylalanine or tryptophan. Fields, in order: D gene, J gene, clone size, V gene, CDR3 DNA, CDR3 protein. D genes are given only for firm matches. Not all rows give a size; the values are once, few, many and, for expanded clones, a class.

NA	TRBJ1-2	NA	TRBV20-1	TGCAGTGATCCCGAGGGACGGGCGAGGGGTGGATACACCTTC	CSDPEGRARGGYTF
TRBD1	TRBJ2-1	NA	TRBV5-1	TGCGCCAGCAGCCAGGGGGCGGGGTCCAATGAGCAGTTCTTC	CASSQGAGSNEQFF
NA	TRBJ1-4	many	TRBV5-6	TGTGCCAGCAGTTATAGACAGGACCTCGATGAAAAACTGTTTTTT	CASSYRQDLDEKLFF
TRBD1	TRBJ2-7	many	TRBV6-5	TGTGCCAGCAGTTACCAGGGACAGGGAGGAATCTACGAGCAGTACTTC	CASSYQGQGGIYEQYF
TRBD1	TRBJ1-4	many	TRBV5-1	TGCGCCAGCAGCTTGAATACAGGGGACGAAAAACTGTTTTTT	CASSLNTGDEKLFF
NA	TRBJ1-3	many	TRBV12-3/TRBV12-4	TGTGCCAGCAGTAATCAAAACACCATATATTTT	CASSNQNTIYF
NA	TRBJ2-5	NA	TRBV9	TGTGCCAGCAGCGTAGGAGGGGGGGGACGCGTACAAGAGACCCAGTACTTC	CASSVGGGGRVQETQYF
TRBD2	TRBJ2-7	many	TRBV11-2	TGTGCCAGCAGCCGCATCGGGGGAGGGGAGGGCTACGAGCAGTACTTC	CASSRIGGGEGYEQYF
NA	TRBJ1-6	NA	TRBV12-3/TRBV12-4	TGTGCCAGCAGTTTAGGGACCGGGATAAGGGGAGGTTGGAATTCACCCCTCCACTTT	CASSLGTGIRGGWNSPLHF
TRBD1	TRBJ2-5	few	TRBV5-1	TGCGCCAGCAGCCGAACCGTGACAGGGCAAGAGACCCAGTACTTC	CASSRTVTGQETQYF
NA	TRBJ2-3	few	TRBV7-2	TGTGCCAGCAGTTACACAGATACGCAGTATTTT	CASSYTDTQYF
NA	TRBJ2-7	many	TRBV6-5	TGTGCCAGCAGTTACAGGGAGGGGGTCTACGAGCAGTACTTC	CASSYREGVYEQYF
NA	TRBJ1-6	many	TRBV15	TGTGCCACCAGCAGAGAAAAGATAGGGGTTAATTCACCCCTCCACTTT	CATSREKIGVNSPLHF
TRBD2	TRBJ2-1	many	TRBV19	TGTGCCAGTAGTATTACGGGAGGGTCCAATGAGCAGTTCTTC	CASSITGGSNEQFF
TRBD1	TRBJ2-2	NA	TRBV5-1	TGCGCCAGCAGAAGACAGGGCACCACCGGGGAGCTGTTTTTT	CASRRQGTTGELFF
NA	TRBJ2-3	NA	TRBV20-1	TGCAGTGCCTTCACTAGGGGTAGAGGGAGACCAGATACGCAGTATTTT	CSAFTRGRGRPDTQYF
TRBD2	TRBJ2-2	many	TRBV18	TGTGCCAGCTCACCCCGCAGCGGGGACGATATATCCGGGGAGCTGTTTTTT	CASSPRSGDDISGELFF
NA	TRBJ1-5	NA	TRBV20-1	TGCAGTGCTAGAGATCCAGGTCAACAGCCCCAGCATTTT	CSARDPGQQPQHF
TRBD2	TRBJ2-1	many	TRBV29-1	TGCAGCGGAAGAGCGGGAGGATCGTACAATGAGCAGTTCTTC	CSGRAGGSYNEQFF
TRBD2	TRBJ2-3	NA	TRBV7-2	TGTGCCAGCAGCGTCCGGGGAGGGGAGACAGATACGCAGTATTTT	CASSVRGGETDTQYF
NA	TRBJ2-7	NA	TRBV9	TGTGCCAGCAGCCCCCGAGGGGTGTATTCGCGGCAGCAGTACTTC	CASSPRGVYSRQQYF
NA	TRBJ2-5	many	TRBV9	TGTGCCAGCAGCGTACGACACCAAGAGACCCAGTACTTC	CASSVRHQETQYF
NA	TRBJ1-2	NA	TRBV7-8	TGTGCCAGCAGAACCTGGCCCAGGGGTGGCTATGGCTACACCTTC	CASRTWPRGGYGYTF
NA	TRBJ2-1	many	TRBV7-2	TGTGCCAGCAGCCTGCAGGGAGGCACCTACAATGAGCAGTTCTTC	CASSLQGGTYNEQFF
TRBD1	TRBJ2-1	many	TRBV7-3	TGTGCCAGCAGCCTCGGGACAGGGTCCTACAATGAGCAGTTCTTC	CASSLGTGSYNEQFF
TRBD2	TRBJ2-2	many	TRBV30	TGTGCCTGGAGTTCTAGCGGGAGATCCACCGGGGAGCTGTTTTTT	CAWSSSGRSTGELFF
NA	TRBJ2-5	many	TRBV3-1	TGTGCCAGCAGCCAAAAAGAGACCCAGTACTTC	CASSQKETQYF